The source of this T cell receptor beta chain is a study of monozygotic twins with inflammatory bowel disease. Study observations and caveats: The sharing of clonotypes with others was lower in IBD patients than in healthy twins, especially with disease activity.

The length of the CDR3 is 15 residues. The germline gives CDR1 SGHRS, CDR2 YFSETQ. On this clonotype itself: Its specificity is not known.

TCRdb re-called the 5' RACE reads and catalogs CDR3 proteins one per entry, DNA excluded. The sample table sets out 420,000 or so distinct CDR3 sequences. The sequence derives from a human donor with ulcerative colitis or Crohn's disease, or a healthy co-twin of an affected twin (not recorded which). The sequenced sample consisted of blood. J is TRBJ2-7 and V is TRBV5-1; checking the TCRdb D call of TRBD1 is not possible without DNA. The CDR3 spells CASSRDLGSSYEQYF.